This T cell receptor (beta chain) was identified during a study of CXCR3-negative and CXCR3-positive naive CD8 T cells. The CDR3 covers 15 residues. The germline V gene encodes CDR1 LNHNV and CDR2 YYDKDF (reference sequence). Libraries were UMI-labeled 5' RACE TRB cDNA. For each CDR3 protein, TCRdb gives one entry from its re-call of the 5' RACE reads, without DNA. The sample holds 75,000 to 100,000 distinct CDR3 sequences. The sequence was obtained from a human donor in good health. Some clones in this sample may be carry-over from other donors' samples. The genes are TRBV15 and TRBJ2-7; without DNA, the TCRdb call of TRBD1 cannot be checked. Source material: naive CXCR3- CD8+ T cells from blood. The subset is: CD45RO-CCR7+CD27+CD95- naive CD8+ T cells lacking CXCR3 (TNR3-). The CDR3: CATSTGDRPLQEQYF.